This T cell receptor (beta chain) was recorded in a study of blood T cell repertoires in COVID-19. TCRdb's copy holds only in-frame clones and misses some; the assay was immunoSEQ multiplex PCR. The profile shows fewer than 60,000 clones, 86% of them singletons. The CDR3 contains 13 residues. Germline V lookup: CDR1 SEHNR, CDR2 FQNEAQ (reference sequence). V was cut by 1 base and J by 10 bases, with 11 bases left in between. The sequence derives from an elderly woman with acute or convalescent COVID-19. The chain links TRBV7-9 to TRBJ2-1; D is possibly TRBD2 (5 bases). Input material: peripheral blood. CDR3: CASSLEERSEQFF. As DNA, the CDR3 is TGTGCCAGCAGCTTAGAAGAGCGGAGCGAGCAGTTCTTC.